Shown below are 29 T cell receptor beta chains from a single sample sequenced in a study of blood T cells in healthy people across ages. PCR was performed a second time for about 7 to 12 cycles using a sample-barcoded 5' primer and a J-beta primer mix. TCRdb fed the 5' RACE reads into MiXCR, producing one record per CDR3 protein. Seen here are 760,000 or so distinct CDR3 sequences, approximately 25% observed once, and the top ten hold just under 9.5%. This sample also appeared in a second study, on T cells of mothers and their children.

The specimen was blood. These TCRs come from a boy aged 5-17 years in good health.

This chain connects TRBV4-3 to TRBJ2-2, with TRBD1 as a possible D gene (6 bases). The CDR3 loop spans 14 amino acids. CDR1 is LGHNA, CDR2 YSLEER, per germline. Trimming took off 4 bases at V and 4 bases at J, with 10 bases between the two ends. The CDR3 spells CASSRDIGTGELFF. The CDR3 region has the DNA TGCGCCAGCAGCCGGGACATAGGCACCGGGGAGCTGTTTTTT.

The table lists this clonotype with a few counts. The CDR3 DNA reads TGCGCCAGCAGAAAGGGGGATGGAGGGACTGAAGCTTTCTTT. It specifies CASRKGDGGTEAFF. The V gene is TRBV5-1, the J gene TRBJ1-1, with D tentatively TRBD1 (6 bases). The ends were cut back, 5 bases at V and 5 bases at J, with 16 bases in the middle. The CDR3 has 14 amino acids. Germline V lookup: CDR1 SGHRS, CDR2 YFSETQ.

This clonotype has more than one count but fewer than ten. The gene calls are TRBV4-3 and TRBJ2-1, with no clear D. V was pared by 0 bases and J by 6 bases, with 15 bases between. Germline values: CDR1 LGHNA, CDR2 YSLEER. CDR3 length equals 16 residues. DNA for the CDR3: TGCGCCAGCAGCCAAGATGCTAGGTTGACCGGCAATGAGCAGTTCTTC. Amino acids: CASSQDARLTGNEQFF.

This chain links TRBV4-2 with TRBJ2-1, with 14 positions matching TRBD2. The CDR3 sequence is 14 residues long. Losses at the gene ends were 5 bases for V and 12 bases for J; bases not matched to a gene: 6. Germline lookup yields CDR1 LGHNA and CDR2 YNFKEQ. The CDR3 DNA reads TGTGCCAGCAGCGGGGGACTAGCGGGAGTGGGGCAGTTCTTC. This codes for CASSGGLAGVGQFF.

The chain links TRBV19 to TRBJ1-3, with D maybe TRBD1 (5 bases). The length of the CDR3 is 16 residues. In germline, CDR1 is LNHDA, CDR2 SQIVND (reference sequence). V was shortened by 6 bases and J by 4 bases, with 19 bases between the two germline ends. The CDR3 protein is CASSLGGAPGGNTIYF. CDR3 sequence (DNA): TGTGCCAGTAGCTTAGGAGGGGCTCCAGGGGGAAACACCATATATTTT.

This chain uses TRBV4-2 with TRBJ2-5; D is undetermined. Per the germline V gene, CDR1 is LGHNA and CDR2 is YNFKEQ. This CDR3 has 16 residues. V gave up 5 bases and J gave up 4 bases, with 20 bases separating them. CDR3 amino acids: CASSFFPDEVGETQYF. CDR3 nucleotide sequence: TGTGCCAGCAGCTTTTTCCCGGACGAGGTGGGAGAGACCCAGTACTTC.

This clonotype was seen a handful of times. The V gene is TRBV7-8, the J gene TRBJ2-1; D is possibly TRBD2 (6 bases). Gene TRBJ2-5 matches the end of the DNA better, so the J call may be wrong. Germline V gene data show CDR1 as SGHVS and CDR2 as FQNEAQ. The CDR3 contains 14 residues. Here the CDR3 reads CASSLKTSWRAQYF. The CDR3 nucleotides read TGTGCCAGCAGCTTGAAGACTAGTTGGAGGGCCCAGTACTTC.

This clonotype was counted between two and nine times. The missing conserved phenylalanine or tryptophan at the end of this CDR3 makes a read error likely. The chain combines TRBV5-1 with TRBJ2-1; 10 nucleotides align to TRBD2. The CDR3 is 17 amino acids. Trimming cost V 4 bases and J 4 bases; bases outside gene matches: 11. The V gene's germline CDR1 is SGHRS and CDR2 YFSETQ. CDR3 in DNA: TGCGCCAGCAGCGCCGGGACTAGCGAACCCCCTTACAATGAGCAGTTCCTC. Amino acids: CASSAGTSEPPYNEQFL.

This clonotype was detected a few times. The rearrangement joins TRBV20-1 to TRBJ1-5, with 9 positions matching TRBD1. V gave up 5 bases and J gave up 0 bases; unmatched junction bases: 11. Germline CDR1 DFQATT, CDR2 SNEGSKA (reference sequence). The CDR3 extends over 17 amino acids. The CDR3 nucleotides read TGCAGTGCTCTGCCGGGACAGGGAAGTTATAGCAATCAGCCCCAGCATTTT. It translates to CSALPGQGSYSNQPQHF.

This clonotype was counted a few times. The chain employs TRBV13 and TRBJ2-4; D is possibly TRBD2 (7 bases). This CDR3 region has 15 residues. Germline CDR1 is PRHDT and CDR2 is FYEKMQ (reference sequence). Between the trimmed V and J ends, which lost 0 bases and 7 bases, there was a span of 13 bases. This chain's CDR3 is CASSLGGGGSNIQYF. CDR3 DNA sequence: TGTGCCAGCAGCTTAGGAGGGGGGGGCAGCAACATTCAGTACTTC.

The chain is built from TRBV7-6 and TRBJ2-2; 9 bases are a match to TRBD1. The CDR3 covers 16 residues. V was clipped by 6 bases and J by 4 bases; unmatched bases: 9. CDR1 is SGHVS and CDR2 is FNYEAQ in the germline V gene. The chain's CDR3 is CASSSGTGYLTGELFF. CDR3 nucleotide sequence: TGTGCCAGCAGTTCCGGGACAGGGTATCTCACCGGGGAGCTGTTTTTT.

This clonotype was seen a handful of times. The gene calls are TRBV20-1 and TRBJ2-5; 10 positions match TRBD2. The J call may be faulty, since TRBJ2-7 better matches the DNA end. This CDR3 is 14 amino acids long. CDR1 and CDR2 (germline): DFQATT, SNEGSKA (reference sequence). CDR3 DNA sequence: TGCAGTGCTAGGACGGGACTAGCGTCGGGCGAGCAGTACTTC. Translating gives CSARTGLASGEQYF.

Only a few counts were recorded for this clonotype. The chain combines TRBV29-1 with TRBJ1-1; tentative D call: TRBD1 (5 bases). The V gene lost 5 bases and the J gene lost 11 bases, with 18 bases spanning the gap. The germline gives CDR1 SQVTM, CDR2 ANQGSEA. This CDR3 has 12 amino acids. The CDR3, as DNA: TGCAGCGTTCCCAGGGAGGGCACTGGGGCTTTCTTT. This codes for CSVPREGTGAFF.

The chain couples TRBV12-3 or TRBV12-4 to TRBJ2-1, with D perhaps TRBD1 or TRBD2 (6 bases each). Between the trimmed V and J ends, which lost 6 bases and 0 bases, there was a span of 12 bases. This CDR3 region has 15 residues. CDR3 amino acids: CASSPKGGSYNEQFF. Here the CDR3 DNA reads TGTGCCAGCAGCCCTAAGGGGGGCTCCTACAATGAGCAGTTCTTC.

This clonotype was counted only a few times. The chain recombines TRBV29-1 with TRBJ2-1, with D uncertain. This CDR3 is built from 13 residues. Trimming left V 4 bases short and J 5 bases short, with 12 bases between. The V gene's germline CDR1 is SQVTM and CDR2 ANQGSEA. The CDR3 DNA reads as TGCAGCGTTGTTTCTGGTTTACACAATGAGCAGTTCTTC. This sequence encodes CSVVSGLHNEQFF.

The V gene is TRBV5-1, the J gene TRBJ2-7, with D possibly being TRBD1 (5 bases). CDR1 is SGHRS, CDR2 YFSETQ, per germline. The ends were cut back, 4 bases at V and 12 bases at J, with 20 bases in the middle. The CDR3 is 13 residues long. The CDR3 sequence is CASSRRNGALLYV. The CDR3 DNA follows: TGCGCCAGCAGCAGACGTAATGGGGCCTTACTGTACGTC.

The gene calls are TRBV27 and TRBJ1-2; D not resolved. Germline V gene data show CDR1 as MNHEY and CDR2 as SMNVEV (reference sequence). CDR3 length equals 14 residues. Trimming took 3 bases from V and 0 from J, leaving 8 bases between them. The CDR3 bases are TGTGCCAGCAGTTTGCGAAGGACTAACTATGGCTACACCTTC. Translation gives CASSLRRTNYGYTF.

The chain uses TRBV9 and TRBJ2-5; D remains unclear. The J call may not be correct, given that the DNA end is closer to TRBJ2-1. Germline V gives CDR1 SGDLS, CDR2 YYNGEE. The CDR3 runs to 15 residues. For the CDR3, the DNA is TGTGCCAGCAGCGTAGATATAACAGATAACAATGAGCAGTTCTTC. Translating gives CASSVDITDNNEQFF.

There are a few counts of this clonotype. The genes are TRBV6-2 or TRBV6-3 and TRBJ2-1, with 7 positions matching TRBD2. Germline trimming cut 4 bases from V and 2 bases from J; bases unmatched to any gene: 2. CDR3 length: 14 residues. Per the germline V gene, CDR1 is MNHEY and CDR2 is SVGEGT. This chain's CDR3 is CASSFSGPYNEQFF. CDR3 DNA sequence: TGTGCCAGCAGTTTTAGCGGGCCCTACAATGAGCAGTTCTTC.

This clonotype was seen a handful of times. This chain uses TRBV7-9 with TRBJ2-5, with 10 nucleotides matching TRBD2. The J call is doubtful: the DNA matches TRBJ2-7 better. The length of the CDR3 is 17 residues. The germline V gene has CDR1 SEHNR and CDR2 FQNEAQ (reference sequence). CDR3 sequence reads: CASSSLAGAPLTYEQYF. DNA of the CDR3: TGTGCCAGCAGCTCCCTAGCGGGAGCCCCCCTTACCTACGAGCAGTACTTC.

This clonotype was seen a handful of times. The chain uses TRBV4-2 and TRBJ2-7, with D possibly matching TRBD1 (5 bases). Germline V lookup: CDR1 LGHNA, CDR2 YNFKEQ. The CDR3 loop spans 14 amino acids. V lost 0 bases and J 7 bases, leaving 13 bases between the germline ends. The CDR3 reads CASSQDGAPLEQYF. The CDR3 nucleotides are TGTGCCAGCAGCCAAGATGGGGCTCCCTTGGAGCAGTACTTC.

This clonotype was observed a few times. As DNA, the CDR3 is TGTGCCAGCAGCGTAGTCAGTGGGATCACAGATACGCAGTATTTT. This gives the protein CASSVVSGITDTQYF. The chain employs TRBV9 and TRBJ2-3; D not certain. V was cut by 0 bases and J by 2 bases, with 10 bases left in between. The CDR3 runs to 15 residues. CDR1 is SGDLS, CDR2 YYNGEE, per germline.

This clonotype was seen more than once but under ten times. This chain connects TRBV11-2 to TRBJ1-1; D not certain. V was clipped by 1 base and J by 0 bases, with 6 bases between them. The CDR3 has 14 residues. Germline CDR1 and CDR2: SGHAT and FQNNGV. CDR3 bases: TGTGCCAGCAGCTTAGGGGAGTTGAACACTGAAGCTTTCTTT. Protein product: CASSLGELNTEAFF.

This clonotype was recorded a few times. The chain uses TRBV29-1 and TRBJ2-5; D uncertain. The J call may be incorrect, as the DNA end agrees better with TRBJ2-1. This CDR3 has 16 amino acids. Germline lookup yields CDR1 SQVTM and CDR2 ANQGSEA. The CDR3, as DNA: TGCAGCGTTGAAGATGGTGAGACTTCTAGAGGCGATGAGCAGTTCTTC. As protein: CSVEDGETSRGDEQFF.

V gene TRBV29-1 combines with J gene TRBJ1-2, with 10 bases lining up with TRBD1. CDR1 is SQVTM and CDR2 is ANQGSEA in the germline V gene. CDR3 length equals 15 residues. Losses at the gene ends were 6 bases for V and 2 bases for J; bases not matched to a gene: 9. Here the CDR3 DNA reads TGCAGCGTCGTCTCCCCGGGACAGGGGAACTATGGCTACACCTTC. It translates to CSVVSPGQGNYGYTF.

This clonotype appeared many times. The rearrangement uses TRBV12-3 or TRBV12-4 and TRBJ2-2; D call uncertain. This CDR3 has 12 amino acids. V lost 2 bases and J 6 bases, leaving 4 bases between the germline ends. In nucleotides, the CDR3 is TGTGCCAGCAGTTTAATCCCCGGGGAGCTGTTTTTT. Its protein is CASSLIPGELFF.

V usage is TRBV28 and J usage is TRBJ2-7; TRBD2 is a possible D gene (6 bases). The CDR3 covers 14 residues. From germline, CDR1 is MDHEN and CDR2 SYDVKM. V was clipped by 6 bases and J by 6 bases, with 18 bases between them. Here the CDR3 reads CASRGGPNGAEQYF. CDR3 bases: TGTGCCAGCAGAGGAGGGCCAAACGGGGCCGAGCAGTACTTC.

This clonotype was recorded a few times. The chain combines TRBV7-2 with TRBJ1-1, with 7 bases identical to TRBD1. The CDR3 loop spans 15 amino acids. Germline lookup yields CDR1 SGHTA and CDR2 FQGNSA. Germline trimming cut 5 bases from V and 7 bases from J; bases unmatched to any gene: 13. In nucleotides, the CDR3 is TGTGCCAGCAGCCCCGGATGGGGAGGGGGCGGTGAAGCTTTCTTT. Its protein is CASSPGWGGGGEAFF. Drawing the rest from reference TRBV7-2 and TRBJ1-1, the complete variable domain is GAGVSQSPSNKVTEKGKDVELRCDPISGHTALYWYRQSLGQGLEFLIYFQGNSAPDKSGLPSDRFSAERTGGSVSTLTIQRTQQEDSAVYLCASSPGWGGGGEAFFGQGTRLTVV.

V usage is TRBV4-3 and J usage is TRBJ2-3; 7 positions agree with TRBD2. The CDR3 totals 15 residues. From germline, CDR1 is LGHNA and CDR2 YSLEER. V was pared by 4 bases and J by 6 bases, with 10 bases of the junction left unmatched. CDR3 DNA: TGCGCCAGCAGCCGCAGAAGAGCGGGACTGGATACGCAGTATTTT. Encoded protein: CASSRRRAGLDTQYF.